This TCR beta chain emerged from a study of blood T cell repertoires in COVID-19 (dated by TCRdb to the early 2020s). Notes on the research overall: Samples from collaborators originated in the United States, Italy and Spain and spanned both the acute and convalescent phases of COVID-19. The samples were drawn from two sources: the first 160 participants of the ongoing ImmuneRACE study, and 1,254 subjects contributed by 6 global collaborators. A de-identified subject ID, COVID-19 status, age in years and sex were almost always included in the sample metadata. A freely available public database, intended as a resource for researchers studying the immune response to SARS-CoV-2, is where the repertoires were released. The material from the prospective study consisted of cDNA or gDNA derived from T cells, B-cell-depleted T cells, or PBMCs. Deeply sampled blood TCRbeta repertoires from subjects exposed to, actively infected with, or recovered from COVID-19 were included in the dataset. HLA class I and class II types, where available, came from metadata supplied by the sample provider rather than from assay-based typing.

Concerning this clone itself: Its antigen is not yet known. No base quality information exists; no much larger clone differs at one position.

CDR1 and CDR2 were assigned from the germline V gene as SGHTA and FQGNSA. Counted from cysteine to phenylalanine, this CDR3 has 14 amino acids. Only the CDR3 part of the read is kept: 42 bases, read in frame from the first base. V ends up 1 base short and J 5 bases short, with an unmatched junction base count of 4. Whole blood was collected in K2EDTA tubes by collaborating institutions according to the institutions' own protocols. For TCRbeta analysis, collaborators shipped samples as frozen whole blood, isolated PBMCs, or DNA extracted from either of those sample types. The immunoSEQ Assay, a bias-controlled multiplex PCR, was used to amplify TCRbeta CDR3 regions from genomic DNA. Turning to the authors' computational methods: The number of nucleated cells in each sample was estimated by amplification of reference gene primers within the assay. To quantify the absolute abundance of each unique TCRbeta CDR3 rearrangement, sequence reads were collapsed and filtered. For each sample, productive Simpson clonality was calculated as the square root of Simpson's diversity index across productive rearrangements. What TCRdb holds here is the immuneACCESS table cut down to in-frame rearrangements. Part of the clones is not present; checked against another copy, under half of the missing clones reflect an unresolved V gene, and the others are unexplained. V, J and clone size were drawn from that table, and D and trimming were deduced from the DNA. This sample comprises 110,000 to 150,000 clones, around 82% of them detected only once. The ten largest clones add up to 35% to 50% of the sample.

Study-wide findings and limitations: The amount of clinical and demographic metadata varied by source and participant and was provided uncurated.

What was sequenced was peripheral blood. The receptor's source is a human donor in a cohort sampled during active COVID-19. This chain joins TRBV7-2 to TRBJ1-1, with 7 junctional bases fitting TRBD1. The DNA sequence reads TGTGCCAGCAGCTTAGGCGCAGGGGGGACTGAAGCTTTCTTT. This translates into CASSLGAGGTEAFF.